Below are 21 T cell receptor beta chains sequenced from a single sample in a study of Ad26.COV2.S vaccination and SARS-CoV-2 variants. The treatment: around 19 received Ad26.COV2.S at low or high dose, single or two shots; about 5 received placebo; per-sample allocation not given. At day 63 after the first vaccine or placebo injection, samples were drawn. Profiling relied on immunoSEQ multiplex PCR, and the TCRdb table lists in-frame clones only, not all of them. The repertoire holds hundreds of thousands of clones, with about 85% as singletons. Sequencing was performed on peripheral blood, taken in a trial of Ad26.COV2.S vaccine versus placebo. Source of these receptors: a person between 18 and 65 years old who received the Ad26.COV2.S COVID-19 vaccine or a placebo.

The count of this clone is one. One end of the junction varies from germline; a read error may be responsible. The genes are TRBV11-2 and TRBJ1-6; the D gene is possibly TRBD1 (5 bases). Germline CDR1 and CDR2: SGHAT and FQNNGV. The CDR3 loop spans 15 amino acids. The CDR3 DNA sequence: TGTGCCAGCACCTTAGGGGAGGCTACTAGATCACCCCTCCACTTT. Amino acid sequence: CASTLGEATRSPLHF.

The chain recombines TRBV30 with TRBJ1-1; 9 bases are a match to TRBD1. Germline loops: CDR1 GTSNPN, CDR2 SVGIG (reference sequence). V was clipped by 6 bases and J by 4 bases; unmatched bases: 6. This CDR3 contains 13 residues. The CDR3 nucleotides read TGTGCCTGCGTACAGGGGGCGGGCACTGAAGCTTTCTTT. This translates into CACVQGAGTEAFF. The full variable domain, with the rest looked up from reference TRBV30 and TRBJ1-1, is SQTIHQWPATLVQPVGSPLSLECTVEGTSNPNLYWYRQAAGRGLQLLFYSVGIGQISSEVPQNLSASRPQDRQFILSSKKLLLSDSGFYLCACVQGAGTEAFFGQGTRLTVV.

The table lists this clone with a few counts. DNA of the CDR3: TGCGCCAGCAGCTCCGAGCGCGAAAAACTGTTTTTT. Its translation: CASSSEREKLFF. The chain employs TRBV5-1 and TRBJ1-4; no firm D call. This CDR3 is built from 12 residues. The germline V gene encodes CDR1 SGHRS and CDR2 YFSETQ. The V and J ends lost 3 bases and 8 bases respectively, with 8 bases between them.

The chain is built from TRBV28 and TRBJ2-7, with TRBD1 identical over 12 bases. This CDR3 has 15 residues. V dropped 6 bases and J dropped 4; count of bases not matched to a gene: 7. Looked up from germline, CDR1 is MDHEN and CDR2 is SYDVKM. The CDR3 reads CASRSGTGGLYEQYF. The DNA of the CDR3 is TGTGCCAGCAGGTCCGGGACAGGGGGCTTGTACGAGCAGTACTTC.

V is TRBV5-1 and J is TRBJ1-1, with 8 bases identical to TRBD1. Losses at the gene ends were 5 bases for V and 7 bases for J; bases not matched to a gene: 4. This CDR3 is 12 amino acids long. Per the germline V gene, CDR1 is SGHRS and CDR2 is YFSETQ. The CDR3 spells CASRNDRGEAFF. CDR3 nucleotide sequence: TGCGCCAGCAGAAACGACAGGGGTGAAGCTTTCTTT.

The chain uses TRBV9 and TRBJ1-6, with D unresolved. V gave up 0 bases and J gave up 9 bases, with 7 bases separating them. The CDR3 is made up of 13 amino acids. Germline lookup yields CDR1 SGDLS and CDR2 YYNGEE. The CDR3 bases are TGTGCCAGCAGCGTAGCGGGTAGTTCACCCCTCCACTTT. It specifies CASSVAGSSPLHF.

The chain is built from TRBV24-1 and TRBJ2-3, with 10 nucleotides matching TRBD1. The CDR3 is 16 residues long. V lost 0 bases, J lost 4 bases, and 3 bases stayed unmatched. Per germline, CDR1 KGHDR and CDR2 SFDVKD. Here the CDR3 reads CATSDLGTGDPDTQYF. The CDR3 nucleotides read TGTGCCACCAGTGATTTGGGGACAGGGGATCCAGATACGCAGTATTTT.

V is TRBV5-1 and J is TRBJ2-7, with D maybe TRBD2 (5 bases). The CDR3 is 15 amino acids. Germline values: CDR1 SGHRS, CDR2 YFSETQ. V gave up 4 bases and J gave up 0 bases, with 14 bases separating them. CDR3 coding DNA: TGCGCCAGCAGCCCCCCGGGGTCGACCTCCTACGAGCAGTACTTC. It encodes CASSPPGSTSYEQYF.

The chain links TRBV29-1 to TRBJ2-2, with 7 bases fitting TRBD1. The CDR3 runs to 13 residues. The V gene end was trimmed by 6 bases and the J gene end by 8 bases; junction bases not matched to a gene: 9. Germline lookup yields CDR1 SQVTM and CDR2 ANQGSEA. Here the CDR3 reads CSVMETGFGELFF. The CDR3 DNA sequence: TGCAGCGTGATGGAGACAGGGTTTGGGGAGCTGTTTTTT.

About this clone itself: In the same sample, other DNA sequences code for this CDR3. This chain joins TRBV6-2 or TRBV6-3 and TRBJ2-1; D is perhaps TRBD1 (5 bases). The germline V and J ends were trimmed by 2 bases and 4 bases, with 6 bases remaining between them. Germline V gene data show CDR1 as MNHEY and CDR2 as SVGEGT. The CDR3 is made up of 13 amino acids. In nucleotides, the CDR3 is TGTGCCAGCAGTTACGACAGTTACAATGAGCAGTTCTTC. Its translation: CASSYDSYNEQFF.

The chain employs TRBV6-2 or TRBV6-3 and TRBJ1-5; 7 nucleotides agree with TRBD1. Per the germline V gene, CDR1 is MNHEY and CDR2 is SVGEGT. The CDR3 has 17 amino acids. V lost 2 bases, J lost 1 base, and 8 bases stayed unmatched. The CDR3 nucleotides are TGTGCCAGCAGTTACAGATCAGGGGGTAAGAGCAATCAGCCCCAGCATTTT. It is translated as CASSYRSGGKSNQPQHF.

V gene TRBV11-2 combines with J gene TRBJ2-7; TRBD2 matches 9 bases. Per the germline V gene, CDR1 is SGHAT and CDR2 is FQNNGV. The V segment lost 1 base and the J segment 5 bases; nucleotides outside the gene matches: 6. This CDR3 is built from 15 residues. The DNA for the CDR3 is TGTGCCAGCAGCTTAGTCGGACTAGCGATGAACGAGCAGTACTTC. Translated, it gives CASSLVGLAMNEQYF. The full variable domain, in which reference TRBV11-2 and TRBJ2-7 provide the parts outside the CDR3, is EAGVAQSPRYKIIEKRQSVAFWCNPISGHATLYWYQQILGQGPKLLIQFQNNGVVDDSQLPKDRFSAERLKGVDSTLKIQPAKLEDSAVYLCASSLVGLAMNEQYFGPGTRLTVT.

V usage is TRBV7-2 and J usage is TRBJ2-3; 10 bases match TRBD1. The CDR3 is 15 residues long. Germline assignment: CDR1 SGHTA and CDR2 FQGNSA. J lost 3 bases, V lost 1 base, and 1 base had no gene match. CDR3 residues: CASSLEGQGTDTQYF. As DNA, the CDR3 is TGTGCCAGCAGCTTAGAGGGACAGGGGACAGATACGCAGTATTTT. Complete variable domain (other parts from reference TRBV7-2 and TRBJ2-3): GAGVSQSPSNKVTEKGKDVELRCDPISGHTALYWYRQSLGQGLEFLIYFQGNSAPDKSGLPSDRFSAERTGGSVSTLTIQRTQQEDSAVYLCASSLEGQGTDTQYFGPGTRLTVL.

The chain couples TRBV28 to TRBJ2-5; a possible D gene is TRBD2 (5 bases). V lost 1 base and J 5 bases, leaving 14 bases between the germline ends. CDR3 length equals 15 residues. Germline V CDR1 and CDR2: MDHEN, SYDVKM. The CDR3 region has the DNA TGTGCCAGCAGTTTATTAGTCCGCGGGTTCGAGACCCAGTACTTC. It specifies CASSLLVRGFETQYF.

This chain joins TRBV6-2 or TRBV6-3 and TRBJ1-2, with 7 nucleotides matching TRBD1. V trimming: 0 bases; J trimming: 7 bases; junction bases outside the gene matches: 5. This CDR3 is built from 14 residues. Germline CDR1 and CDR2: MNHEY and SVGEGT. The CDR3 nucleotides read TGTGCCAGCAGTTACTCACCCGGACAGGCTGGCTACACCTTC. Translating gives CASSYSPGQAGYTF.

V gene TRBV6-4 combines with J gene TRBJ1-1; no clear D gene. Germline values: CDR1 MRHNA, CDR2 SNTAGT. V lost 4 bases, J lost 1 base, and 7 bases lay in between. This CDR3 contains 13 residues. CDR3 DNA sequence: TGTGCCAGCAGTGGGGAAGCGAACACTGAAGCTTTCTTT. Amino acid sequence: CASSGEANTEAFF.

This chain links TRBV30 with TRBJ2-5; D unclear. The CDR3 sequence is 11 residues long. Germline V gene lookup returns CDR1 GTSNPN and CDR2 SVGIG (reference sequence). V was pared by 5 bases and J by 6 bases, with 10 bases between. CDR3 in amino acids: CAWSVGKTQYF. The DNA for the CDR3 is TGTGCCTGGTCGGTCGGCAAGACCCAGTACTTC. The variable domain in full, completed from reference TRBV30 and TRBJ2-5, reads SQTIHQWPATLVQPVGSPLSLECTVEGTSNPNLYWYRQAAGRGLQLLFYSVGIGQISSEVPQNLSASRPQDRQFILSSKKLLLSDSGFYLCAWSVGKTQYFGPGTRLLVL.

The V gene is TRBV11-2, the J gene TRBJ2-5; tentative D call: TRBD1 (6 bases). Germline CDR1 reads SGHAT; CDR2 reads FQNNGV. V lost 1 base and J 4 bases, leaving 16 bases between the germline ends. The CDR3 has 16 amino acids. DNA of the CDR3: TGTGCCAGCAGCTTAGTAGCTACAGGGAATGGAGAGACCCAGTACTTC. Its protein product is CASSLVATGNGETQYF.

The chain couples TRBV16 to TRBJ1-6; D is undetermined. V dropped 0 bases and J dropped 6 bases, with 12 bases sitting between them. The germline V gene has CDR1 KGHSY and CDR2 FQNENV. CDR3 length: 16 residues. The CDR3 spells CASSQSNRAANSPLHF. CDR3 nucleotide sequence: TGTGCCAGCAGCCAATCCAATCGGGCGGCTAATTCACCCCTCCACTTT.

This sequence joins TRBV5-1 and TRBJ2-3, with 8 bases matching TRBD1. Germline CDR1 SGHRS, CDR2 YFSETQ. V was pared by 4 bases and J by 4 bases, with 5 bases of the junction left unmatched. CDR3 length equals 14 residues. The CDR3 DNA reads as TGCGCCAGCAGCCGGACAGGGCTTGCAGATACGCAGTATTTT. This sequence encodes CASSRTGLADTQYF.

The chain has TRBV4-3 and TRBJ1-4; D is ambiguous. Germline V gene data show CDR1 as LGHNA and CDR2 as YSLEER. The V and J ends lost 0 bases and 8 bases respectively, with 16 bases between them. CDR3 length: 16 amino acids. In nucleotides, the CDR3 is TGCGCCAGCAGCCAAGAAGTTGCCCGCCTGAGGGAAAAACTGTTTTTT. Translated: CASSQEVARLREKLFF.